These T cell receptor beta chains were read from a single sample in a study of T cells in Graves' hyperthyroidism and ophthalmopathy. TCRdb reprocessed the multiplex PCR reads via MiXCR and lists one record per CDR3 protein. Of 330,000 or so distinct CDR3 sequences detected, around a sixth appear once; the ten largest clones hold 15% to 19%. The sequenced material came from blood. These receptors were collected from a middle-aged woman with Graves' ophthalmopathy. CDR3s include the opening cysteine and the closing phenylalanine or tryptophan. For some rows the clone size is stated as once, few or many, or as a class when expanded; others skip it.

v_gene	abundance	CDR3aa
TRBV6-1	NA	CASSQGVVYGYTF
TRBV11-1	NA	CASSFYICSASWEETQYF
TRBV20-1	many	CSARGAGNEAFF
TRBV6-4	many	CASSDANLGLAGEETQYF
TRBV11-2	many	CASSPSGGARNQPQHF
TRBV5-4	many	CASSFKGRGTEAFF
TRBV27	many	CASSHPGTVNTEAFF
TRBV28	many	CASSQGQPQYF
TRBV29-1	many	CSVERGAGELFF
TRBV27	many	CASSLLERLGYEQYF
TRBV18	NA	CASSPQETGELFF
TRBV7-2	many	CASSLGAAPTSAQHF
TRBV19	many	CASSMRREWDQPQHF
TRBV29-1	many	CSADGYQETQYF
TRBV19	many	CASSIGTGANTEAFF
TRBV11-2	many	CASSLHWAIRNTEAFF
TRBV14	many	CASSLPGDLNTEAFF
TRBV6-4	NA	CARRSSEETQYF
TRBV4-3	many	CASSQDRIGQGNQPQHF
TRBV4-1	many	CASSLAGTEGATQYF
TRBV12-3/TRBV12-4	many	CASSLARGHTEAFF
TRBV28	many	CANRGRANQPQHF
TRBV12-3/TRBV12-4	many	CASSFGGEQYF
TRBV27	NA	CASSAGGPETQYF
TRBV24-1	NA	CATSEPPIAGGPKTQYF
TRBV27	many	CASRKNRDFTYEQYF
TRBV19	many	CASSTTGGNTEAFF
TRBV28	many	CASSLQGAGYTGELFF
TRBV7-2	NA	CSSSLPLAGGQETQYF
TRBV6-1	once	CASTWDTDYGYTF
TRBV29-1	many	CSSQGSWAGDEEAFF
TRBV10-3	many	CAISESPASGRERETQYF
TRBV6-1	many	CASSEVFIGLAGNTGELFF
TRBV6-1	many	CASSVSLLYGGTYYEQYF
TRBV28	many	CASSDLRTGPAKNIQYF
TRBV25-1	many	CASSESDRGLTEAFF
TRBV10-3	NA	CAISERSGGSFTDTQYF
TRBV20-1	many	CSTRGSTGHEQYF
TRBV18	many	CASSPGSGGGAVETQYF
TRBV13	many	CASSLSGRGPYEQYF
TRBV6-1	many	CAGSPRTGGRGTGELFF
TRBV4-1	NA	CASSQGGPGRFKPQHF
TRBV12-3/TRBV12-4	many	CASSFSVGPWGSDEQYF
TRBV20-1	NA	CSARQGGGRYQPQHF
TRBV29-1	many	CSNAGVGWYEQYF
TRBV6-2/TRBV6-3	many	CASRYGVNTEAFF
TRBV6-2/TRBV6-3	many	CASSRGLETQYF
TRBV11-2	many	CASSYRANYEQYF
TRBV28	many	CASSPPHSVIQYF
TRBV4-3	few	CASSPGRGYANTIYF
TRBV15	NA	CATSRDQISPLHF
TRBV12-3/TRBV12-4	many	CASSALRWEQYF
TRBV19	many	CGTRDSANYGYTF
TRBV28	many	CASSLYQGASYQPQHF
TRBV28	many	CASSFGVAVQPQHF